This is a list of T cell receptor beta chains from one sample in a study of T cell responses to AZD1222 COVID-19 vaccine. Repertoires were generated with immunoSEQ multiplex PCR, while TCRdb's copy carries only in-frame clones and drops some. The table lists roughly 42,000 clones, just over 85% of them singletons. The sample consisted of peripheral blood, taken 28 days after the second dose of the MenACWY control vaccine. These receptors were obtained from an adult who received the MenACWY meningococcal vaccine as a control. Both conserved end residues are part of each CDR3. The D gene is left open where the match is weak. Clone size is shown for a subset of rows, as once, few, many or a class of expanded clone.

d_gene | j_gene | v_gene | abundance | CDR3aa | CDR3nt
TRBD2 | TRBJ2-3 | TRBV30 | - | CAWSGTSGSTDTQYF | TGTGCCTGGAGTGGGACTAGCGGGAGCACAGATACGCAGTATTTT
TRBD2 | TRBJ2-3 | TRBV7-8 | few | CASSFAGGSRTDTQYF | TGTGCCAGCAGCTTCGCGGGAGGCTCTCGAACAGATACGCAGTATTTT
TRBD1 | TRBJ2-7 | TRBV25-1 | - | CASSGTGFYEQYF | TGTGCCAGCAGTGGGACAGGGTTCTACGAGCAGTACTTC
- | TRBJ1-1 | TRBV9 | - | CASSVGGSEAFF | TGTGCCAGCAGCGTAGGGGGGTCTGAAGCTTTCTTT
- | TRBJ1-1 | TRBV28 | - | CASCSGALNTEAFF | TGTGCCAGCTGTTCAGGGGCTCTGAACACTGAAGCTTTCTTT
TRBD2 | TRBJ2-1 | TRBV6-1 | - | CASSEGLAGEHEQFF | TGTGCCAGCAGTGAGGGACTAGCGGGAGAGCATGAGCAGTTCTTC
- | TRBJ1-1 | TRBV7-9 | once | CASSLRFMNTEAFF | TGTGCCAGCAGCTTGAGGTTTATGAACACTGAAGCTTTCTTT
- | TRBJ1-1 | TRBV9 | - | CASGSSWLNTEAFF | TGTGCCAGCGGTTCTTCATGGTTGAACACTGAAGCTTTCTTT
- | TRBJ1-5 | TRBV19 | - | CASSMGTQLNQPQHF | TGTGCCAGTAGTATGGGGACGCAGCTAAATCAGCCCCAGCATTTT
TRBD2 | TRBJ2-2 | TRBV7-6 | - | CASSSEVGGYGTGELFF | TGTGCCAGCAGCTCCGAAGTGGGAGGGTACGGGACCGGGGAGCTGTTTTTT
TRBD2 | TRBJ2-1 | TRBV7-2 | - | CASSLTSANEQFF | TGTGCCAGCAGCTTGACTAGCGCTAATGAGCAGTTCTTC
TRBD2 | TRBJ2-5 | TRBV19 | - | CASGSGSGETQYF | TGTGCCAGCGGAAGCGGGAGTGGGGAGACCCAGTACTTC
- | TRBJ1-1 | TRBV5-4 | - | CASGQGFTEAFF | TGTGCCAGCGGCCAAGGGTTCACTGAAGCTTTCTTT
- | TRBJ2-7 | TRBV20-1 | - | CSASFVSHYEQYF | TGCAGTGCTAGTTTCGTAAGCCACTACGAGCAGTACTTC
TRBD2 | TRBJ2-1 | TRBV28 | - | CASSFILAGTEQFF | TGTGCCAGCAGTTTTATACTAGCGGGAACTGAGCAGTTCTTC
- | TRBJ1-1 | TRBV19 | - | CASSFGVGTEAFF | TGTGCCAGTAGTTTCGGGGTAGGAACTGAAGCTTTCTTT
TRBD1 | TRBJ2-3 | TRBV28 | - | CASSVTGWVTDTQYF | TGTGCCAGCAGCGTGACAGGGTGGGTGACAGATACGCAGTATTTT
- | TRBJ1-2 | TRBV4-1 | once | CASSQDLTGSRGYTF | TGCGCCAGCAGCCAAGATCTAACGGGATCCCGAGGCTACACCTTC
- | TRBJ2-3 | TRBV24-1 | once | CATSDLLGTDTQYF | TGTGCCACCAGTGATTTGTTGGGGACAGATACGCAGTATTTT
- | TRBJ2-7 | TRBV5-6 | once | CASSSRIAVKLEQYF | TGTGCCAGCAGCTCGCGAATAGCGGTAAAACTTGAGCAGTACTTC
- | TRBJ2-7 | TRBV7-8 | - | CASSLPARHEQYF | TGTGCCAGCAGCTTACCGGCCCGGCACGAGCAGTACTTC
- | TRBJ2-1 | TRBV3-1/TRBV3-2 | - | CASSQVNRGYNEQFF | TGTGCCAGCAGCCAAGTAAATAGGGGCTACAATGAGCAGTTCTTC
TRBD1 | TRBJ2-7 | TRBV4-2 | - | CASSPSGPTGWYEQYF | TGTGCCAGCAGCCCGTCCGGACCGACAGGGTGGTACGAGCAGTACTTC
TRBD2 | TRBJ2-3 | TRBV7-6 | - | CASSSRAGVTDTQYF | TGTGCCAGCAGCTCACGAGCGGGAGTCACAGATACGCAGTATTTT
- | TRBJ1-6 | TRBV6-5 | - | CASRNGGGRNSPLHF | TGTGCCAGCAGGAACGGAGGGGGTCGTAATTCACCCCTCCACTTT
- | TRBJ1-1 | TRBV28 | once | CASSLGGSGGTEAFF | TGTGCCAGCAGTTTAGGGGGATCGGGAGGGACTGAAGCTTTCTTT
- | TRBJ2-2 | TRBV19 | - | CASSIADPTGELFF | TGTGCCAGTAGTATAGCGGACCCGACCGGGGAGCTGTTTTTT
TRBD2 | TRBJ2-7 | TRBV2 | few | CASTGLGAGEQYF | TGTGCCAGCACGGGACTAGGGGCGGGCGAGCAGTACTTC
- | TRBJ1-4 | TRBV28 | - | CASSFVANEKLFF | TGTGCCAGCAGTTTCGTTGCTAATGAAAAACTGTTTTTT
- | TRBJ1-1 | TRBV5-1 | - | CASSLVAGSLNTEAFF | TGCGCCAGCAGCTTGGTGGCAGGGAGTTTGAACACTGAAGCTTTCTTT
- | TRBJ2-5 | TRBV5-1 | - | CASSLDSAQETQYF | TGCGCCAGCAGCTTGGATTCAGCCCAAGAGACCCAGTACTTC
TRBD2 | TRBJ2-7 | TRBV19 | - | CASRGGFGEQYF | TGTGCCAGCCGCGGGGGGTTTGGCGAGCAGTACTTC
- | TRBJ2-7 | TRBV5-1 | once | CASSPTGKLYEQYF | TGCGCCAGCAGCCCTACAGGGAAACTCTACGAGCAGTACTTC
- | TRBJ1-5 | TRBV28 | few | CASSFVRILVNQPQHF | TGTGCCAGCAGTTTTGTTCGGATTCTGGTGAATCAGCCCCAGCATTTT
TRBD2 | TRBJ2-3 | TRBV28 | - | CASRIAGTSGRSDTQYF | TGTGCCAGCAGGATTGCCGGGACTAGCGGGAGGTCTGACACGCAGTATTTT
- | TRBJ1-1 | TRBV10-3 | - | CAISMSGTEAFF | TGTGCCATCAGTATGAGCGGGACTGAAGCTTTCTTT
- | TRBJ2-1 | TRBV30 | - | CAWSAQGDWQFF | TGTGCCTGGAGTGCCCAAGGGGACTGGCAGTTCTTC
- | TRBJ2-7 | TRBV5-1 | - | CASSPGTGDYSYF | TGCGCCAGCAGCCCGGGGACCGGGGATTATTCGTACTTC
TRBD1 | TRBJ1-6 | TRBV6-5 | - | CASSGQGMTPLHF | TGTGCCAGCAGCGGACAGGGGATGACACCCCTCCACTTT
TRBD2 | TRBJ2-2 | TRBV12-5 | few | CASGFVDRVTSGRDNTGELFF | TGTGCTAGTGGTTTTGTGGACAGGGTGACAAGCGGGAGGGACAACACCGGGGAGCTGTTTTTT
- | TRBJ2-5 | TRBV7-9 | few | CASSYQETQYF | TGTGCCAGCAGCTACCAAGAGACCCAGTACTTC
- | TRBJ2-1 | TRBV5-1 | once | CASRAGEGYNEQFF | TGCGCCAGTAGGGCAGGGGAGGGATACAATGAGCAGTTCTTC
TRBD2 | TRBJ2-2 | TRBV7-3 | - | CASSLTVAGDTGELFF | TGTGCCAGCAGCTTAACGGTAGCGGGAGACACCGGGGAGCTGTTTTTT